A single sample gave rise to the 22 T cell receptor beta chains below, sequenced in a study of T-cell memory formation after mild COVID-19. MiXCR was run by TCRdb on the 5' RACE reads, yielding one entry per CDR3 protein. In the table there are about 430,000 distinct CDR3 sequences, about 20% of which are singletons. The sample was PBMCs or a T cell subset sorted from them (not recorded which). The receptor source for this set is a young man who had mild COVID-19 (a few samples of this study predate the infection). Cell type and time point are not known.

This clonotype has only a few counts. The chain uses TRBV7-8 and TRBJ1-6; D might be TRBD1 (5 bases). Trimming removed 5 bases at V and 7 bases at J, with 15 bases between. Germline lookup yields CDR1 SGHVS and CDR2 FQNEAQ. This CDR3 is 15 amino acids long. As DNA, the CDR3 is TGTGCCAGCAGCCCGATGGGGGGAAGGAATTCACCCCTCCACTTT. This codes for CASSPMGGRNSPLHF.

This sequence joins TRBV6-5 and TRBJ2-7; D call uncertain. Trimming shortened V by 5 bases and J by 3 bases, and 8 bases separated the two germline ends. Germline lookup yields CDR1 MNHEY and CDR2 SVGAGI. The CDR3 has 12 amino acids. The CDR3 coding sequence is TGTGCCAGCAGTATGGTGGGCTACGAGCAGTACTTC. Translating gives CASSMVGYEQYF.

This clonotype was seen a few times. This sequence joins TRBV7-2 and TRBJ1-3, with D perhaps matching TRBD1 (5 bases). Between the trimmed V and J ends, which lost 5 bases and 0 bases, there was a span of 11 bases. Germline V lookup: CDR1 SGHTA, CDR2 FQGNSA. The CDR3 covers 15 residues. In nucleotides, the CDR3 is TGTGCCAGCAGCCCCCTGGACAACTCTGGAAACACCATATATTTT. The encoded protein is CASSPLDNSGNTIYF.

The chain combines TRBV19 with TRBJ1-1; D gene unclear. This CDR3 spans 15 amino acids. V was trimmed by 9 bases and J by 0 bases, leaving 17 bases between them. CDR1 and CDR2 from the germline V gene are LNHDA and SQIVND (reference sequence). For the CDR3, the DNA is TGTGCCAGCGCCGAGGTGGGCGCGATGAACACTGAAGCTTTCTTT. Its protein is CASAEVGAMNTEAFF.

This clonotype has more than one count but fewer than ten. The chain carries TRBV18 and TRBJ2-1, with 7 bases identical to TRBD1. Trimming removed 5 bases from V and 5 bases from J; junction bases left unmatched: 0. CDR3 length: 12 amino acids. Per the germline V gene, CDR1 is KGHSH and CDR2 is LQKENI. CDR3 residues: CASSGQDNEQFF. The DNA of the CDR3 is TGTGCCAGCTCAGGACAGGACAATGAGCAGTTCTTC.

There are many counts of this clonotype. This chain connects TRBV20-1 to TRBJ1-1, with D perhaps matching TRBD1 (5 bases). V dropped 3 bases and J dropped 1 base, with 9 bases sitting between them. The CDR3 runs 13 residues. Germline CDR1 reads DFQATT; CDR2 reads SNEGSKA (reference sequence). This CDR3 reads CSASPDTNTEAFF. CDR3 DNA sequence: TGCAGTGCTAGCCCGGACACGAACACTGAAGCTTTCTTT.

The V gene is TRBV7-2, the J gene TRBJ2-3, with D tentatively TRBD2 (6 bases). The germline V gene has CDR1 SGHTA and CDR2 FQGNSA. Between the trimmed V and J ends, which lost 5 bases and 1 base, there was a span of 19 bases. The CDR3 is 17 amino acids. The CDR3 protein is CASSPEVDPGGTDTQYF. In nucleotides, the CDR3 is TGTGCCAGCAGCCCGGAAGTGGATCCGGGGGGCACAGATACGCAGTATTTT.

The chain combines TRBV2 with TRBJ2-3; D gene ambiguous. The CDR3 runs 16 residues. The germline V gene has CDR1 SNHLY and CDR2 FYNNEI. Trimming cost V 0 bases and J 1 base, with 11 bases left between them. In DNA, the CDR3 is TGTGCCAGCAGTGAAGCGGGTGATAGAGGCACAGATACGCAGTATTTT. Translated: CASSEAGDRGTDTQYF.

In its sample, this clonotype was seen many times. The chain recombines TRBV6-1 with TRBJ1-5, with 7 bases aligning to TRBD1. From germline, CDR1 is MNHNS and CDR2 SASEGT. V gave up 5 bases and J gave up 7 bases; unmatched junction bases: 8. The CDR3 is made up of 14 amino acids. For the CDR3, the DNA is TGTGCCAGCAGTCAGACAGGGCAGGAACAGCCCCAGCATTTT. Its protein is CASSQTGQEQPQHF.

This clonotype came up a few times. V is TRBV20-1 and J is TRBJ1-1, with D unresolved. CDR1 and CDR2 (germline): DFQATT, SNEGSKA (reference sequence). The CDR3 sequence is 13 residues long. The V end lost 3 bases, the J end lost 0 bases, and 8 bases lay between the germline ends. The CDR3 region is CSARRELNTEAFF. Here the CDR3 DNA reads TGCAGTGCTAGGAGGGAGTTGAACACTGAAGCTTTCTTT.

This clonotype was seen a few times. CDR3 sequence reads: CASSQPGHPEKLFF. Written as DNA, the CDR3 is TGCGCCAGCAGCCAACCGGGACATCCTGAAAAACTGTTTTTT. This sequence joins TRBV4-1 and TRBJ1-4; the D gene is possibly TRBD1 (6 bases). This CDR3 is 14 amino acids long. Deletions cut 2 bases from V and 7 bases from J, with 11 bases between. The germline V gene has CDR1 MGHRA and CDR2 YSYEKL.

V and J are TRBV20-1 and TRBJ1-1, with no clear D. The V gene lost 0 bases and the J gene lost 0 bases, with 11 bases spanning the gap. Germline lookup yields CDR1 DFQATT and CDR2 SNEGSKA (reference sequence). This CDR3 contains 15 residues. In nucleotides, the CDR3 is TGCAGTGCTAGAGATGTGGGATTAATGAACACTGAAGCTTTCTTT. Its translation is CSARDVGLMNTEAFF.

This clonotype was seen at least ten times. The V gene is TRBV9, the J gene TRBJ2-3; D is ambiguous. The CDR3 sequence is 14 residues long. Trimming shortened V by 4 bases and J by 7 bases, and 16 bases separated the two germline ends. CDR1 and CDR2 (germline): SGDLS, YYNGEE. CDR3 region: CASSQYLSGNTQYF. The CDR3, as DNA: TGTGCCAGCAGCCAGTACCTCAGTGGGAATACGCAGTATTTT.

This clonotype was found a few times. The rearrangement joins TRBV18 to TRBJ2-5; tentatively, D is TRBD1 or TRBD2 (5 bases each). The CDR3 length is 14 residues. The V gene lost 4 bases and the J gene lost 3 bases, with 12 bases spanning the gap. CDR1 is KGHSH and CDR2 is LQKENI in the germline V gene. The CDR3 loop is CASSREGLKETQYF. As DNA, the CDR3 is TGTGCCAGCTCACGAGAGGGGCTTAAAGAGACCCAGTACTTC. The whole variable domain, filled in from reference TRBV18 and TRBJ2-5, reads NAGVMQNPRHLVRRRGQEARLRCSPMKGHSHVYWYRQLPEEGLKFMVYLQKENIIDESGMPKERFSAEFPKEGPSILRIQQVVRGDSAAYFCASSREGLKETQYFGPGTRLLVL.

This clonotype occurred once. DNA of the CDR3: TGTGCCAGCTCCCCTGGTGGGACCCACGGAAACACCATATATTTT. Its translation is CASSPGGTHGNTIYF. The rearrangement links TRBV18 to TRBJ1-3, with D tentatively TRBD1 (5 bases). V was shortened by 6 bases and J by 4 bases, with 16 bases between the two germline ends. Per the germline V gene, CDR1 is KGHSH and CDR2 is LQKENI. The CDR3 extends over 15 amino acids.

The V and J genes are TRBV29-1 and TRBJ2-3; 7 nucleotides line up with TRBD2. The ends lost 3 bases at V and 3 bases at J; junction bases unmatched: 6. The CDR3 contains 14 residues. CDR1 and CDR2 from the germline V gene are SQVTM and ANQGSEA. The CDR3 bases are TGCAGCGTTGAGGCGCCTAGCGGTACAGATACGCAGTATTTT. Encoded protein: CSVEAPSGTDTQYF.

This clonotype showed up just a few times. The J gene is TRBJ1-1, the V gene TRBV5-1, with D maybe TRBD1 (6 bases). The V end lost 4 bases, the J end lost 5 bases, and 18 bases lay between the germline ends. The CDR3 is 15 amino acids. Per the germline V gene, CDR1 is SGHRS and CDR2 is YFSETQ. The CDR3 loop reads CASSARDTLETEAFF. CDR3 DNA sequence: TGCGCCAGCAGCGCGCGGGACACCTTGGAGACTGAAGCTTTCTTT.

This chain joins TRBV20-1 and TRBJ1-5; D remains unclear. V lost 6 bases to trimming and J lost 0 bases, with 12 bases between them. Germline CDR1 DFQATT, CDR2 SNEGSKA (reference sequence). CDR3 length: 14 amino acids. This CDR3 is CSALNRYSNQPQHF. CDR3 nucleotide sequence: TGCAGTGCCCTTAATAGGTATAGCAATCAGCCCCAGCATTTT.

This clonotype was found a few times. This chain links TRBV6-4 with TRBJ2-2, with 10 positions matching TRBD2. Germline trimming cut 3 bases from V and 3 bases from J; bases unmatched to any gene: 7. The CDR3 is 17 amino acids. The germline CDR1 and CDR2 sequences are MRHNA and SNTAGT. In nucleotides, the CDR3 is TGTGCCAGCAGTGAATCTAGCGGGGGATCGGACACCGGGGAGCTGTTTTTT. This codes for CASSESSGGSDTGELFF.

The chain carries TRBV7-2 and TRBJ1-1; possible D gene TRBD1, 5 bases. V was cut by 5 bases and J by 5 bases, with 15 bases left in between. Looked up from germline, CDR1 is SGHTA and CDR2 is FQGNSA. The CDR3 loop spans 14 amino acids. The CDR3 spells CASSRDWGSTEAFF. CDR3 coding DNA: TGTGCCAGCAGCCGGGACTGGGGGAGTACTGAAGCTTTCTTT.

This chain connects TRBV28 to TRBJ1-2; D might be TRBD1 (5 bases). Germline V gives CDR1 MDHEN, CDR2 SYDVKM. Trimming took 8 bases from V and 1 from J, leaving 14 bases between them. The CDR3 sequence is 14 residues long. In nucleotides, the CDR3 is TGTGCCAGCCGGGGCGCGGGTGGTAACTATGGCTACACCTTC. Translating gives CASRGAGGNYGYTF.

In this sample, this clonotype turned up a few times. The V call is TRBV5-1, the J call TRBJ2-4; tentative D call: TRBD2 (6 bases). CDR1 is SGHRS, CDR2 YFSETQ, per germline. This CDR3 comprises 16 residues. Trimming cost V 4 bases and J 0 bases, with 14 bases left between them. CDR3 loop: CASSPARGLAKNIQYF. The CDR3 bases are TGCGCCAGCAGCCCTGCGAGGGGACTAGCCAAAAACATTCAGTACTTC.